These 2 T cell receptor beta chains share one sample of origin, sequenced in a study of blood T cells in healthy people across ages. PCR was performed a second time for about 7 to 12 cycles using a sample-barcoded 5' primer and a J-beta primer mix. TCRdb recomputed calls from the 5' RACE reads with MiXCR, one row per CDR3 protein. The sample lists fewer than 900,000 distinct CDR3 sequences, 45% to 50% occurring once. The material sequenced was blood. These receptors all come from a woman in her sixties or seventies in good health.

This clonotype was recorded many times. V is TRBV20-1 and J is TRBJ2-5; D is perhaps TRBD1 (6 bases). Trimming left V 3 bases short and J 5 bases short, with 19 bases between. Looked up from germline, CDR1 is DFQATT and CDR2 is SNEGSKA (reference sequence). The CDR3 totals 15 residues. CDR3 region: CSASFSLGQGETQYF. The CDR3 DNA follows: TGCAGTGCTAGCTTCTCACTGGGCCAGGGGGAGACCCAGTACTTC.

The rearrangement joins TRBV18 to TRBJ1-4; no firm D call. There are 15 residues in the CDR3. Per the germline V gene, CDR1 is KGHSH and CDR2 is LQKENI. V was cut by 5 bases and J by 0 bases, with 10 bases left in between. The DNA of the CDR3 is TGTGCCAGCTCAGAGACAACTGCAACTAATGAAAAACTGTTTTTT. It is translated as CASSETTATNEKLFF.